Shown below are 3 T cell receptor beta chains from a single sample sequenced in a study of response to subunit inactivated influenza vaccine. MiXCR was run by TCRdb on the RT-PCR reads, yielding one entry per CDR3 protein. The sample has approximately 500,000 distinct CDR3 sequences; 12% to 15% are singletons. The input for sequencing was PBMCs from blood, taken 11 to 12 days after vaccination. The receptors stem from a man aged 45 to 65 who received an inactivated influenza vaccine.

This clonotype was detected many times. The chain has TRBV12-3 or TRBV12-4 and TRBJ2-2; 10 bases line up with TRBD1. This CDR3 is 15 amino acids long. V shed 6 bases, J shed 8 bases, and the junction held 9 bases outside the gene matches. The CDR3, as DNA: TGTGCCAGCAGCCCCGGGACAGGGGCTCAGGGGGAGCTGTTTTTT. Its protein product is CASSPGTGAQGELFF.

This clonotype has more than one count but fewer than ten. The rearrangement joins TRBV5-1 to TRBJ2-5; D is possibly TRBD1 (6 bases). The germline V and J ends were trimmed by 0 bases and 5 bases, with 17 bases remaining between them. In germline, CDR1 is SGHRS, CDR2 YFSETQ. The CDR3 spans 16 residues. CDR3 nucleotide sequence: TGCGCCAGCAGCTTGGTGGCCGGTTACAGGGTCGAGACCCAGTACTTC. Protein product: CASSLVAGYRVETQYF.

This clonotype was seen only a few times. This chain uses TRBV3-1 with TRBJ1-1; 9 nucleotides agree with TRBD1. The CDR3 is 12 amino acids. Germline V gene sequence: CDR1 LGHDT, CDR2 YNNKEL (reference sequence). The trim removed 4 bases at V and 10 bases at J, leaving 4 bases unmatched. Here the CDR3 DNA reads TGTGCCAGCAGCCTCCGACAGGGGGGAGCTTTCTTT. Amino acid sequence: CASSLRQGGAFF.